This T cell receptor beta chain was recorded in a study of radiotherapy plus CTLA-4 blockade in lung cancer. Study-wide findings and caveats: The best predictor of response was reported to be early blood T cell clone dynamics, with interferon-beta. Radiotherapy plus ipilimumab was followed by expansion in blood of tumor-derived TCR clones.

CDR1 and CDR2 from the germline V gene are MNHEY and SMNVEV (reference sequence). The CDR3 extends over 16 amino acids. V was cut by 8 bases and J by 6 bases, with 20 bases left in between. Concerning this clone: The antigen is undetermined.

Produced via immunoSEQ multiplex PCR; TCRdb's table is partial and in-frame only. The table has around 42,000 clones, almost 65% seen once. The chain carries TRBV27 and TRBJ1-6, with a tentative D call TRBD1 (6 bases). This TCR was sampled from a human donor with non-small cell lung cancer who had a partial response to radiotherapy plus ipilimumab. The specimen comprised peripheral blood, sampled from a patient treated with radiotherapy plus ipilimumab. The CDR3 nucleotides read TGTGCCAGCCGCCGGGTTGGGCAGGGGACTAATTCACCCCTCCACTTT. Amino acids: CASRRVGQGTNSPLHF.